This TCR beta chain was captured in a study of T cell repertoires in cytomegalovirus infection. Study background: Matching HLA type and CMV infection were both indicated by public TCR beta signatures.

This clonotype was seen at least ten times. TCRdb used MiXCR to reprocess the reads, holding one entry per CDR3 protein. The repertoire holds around 270,000 distinct CDR3 sequences, with roughly 9% as singletons. The CDR3 runs to 13 residues. Per germline, CDR1 SGHTA and CDR2 FQGNSA. V dropped 5 bases and J dropped 5 bases, with 12 bases sitting between them. The chain couples TRBV7-2 to TRBJ1-1; D might be TRBD1 (5 bases). The clonotype was recovered from a human donor in good health (CMV status not recorded). Some clones in this sample may be carry-over from other donors' samples. The sequenced sample was PBMCs. CDR3 in amino acids: CASSLAGLTEAFF. The CDR3 DNA follows: TGTGCCAGCAGCCTCGCAGGGTTGACTGAAGCTTTCTTT.